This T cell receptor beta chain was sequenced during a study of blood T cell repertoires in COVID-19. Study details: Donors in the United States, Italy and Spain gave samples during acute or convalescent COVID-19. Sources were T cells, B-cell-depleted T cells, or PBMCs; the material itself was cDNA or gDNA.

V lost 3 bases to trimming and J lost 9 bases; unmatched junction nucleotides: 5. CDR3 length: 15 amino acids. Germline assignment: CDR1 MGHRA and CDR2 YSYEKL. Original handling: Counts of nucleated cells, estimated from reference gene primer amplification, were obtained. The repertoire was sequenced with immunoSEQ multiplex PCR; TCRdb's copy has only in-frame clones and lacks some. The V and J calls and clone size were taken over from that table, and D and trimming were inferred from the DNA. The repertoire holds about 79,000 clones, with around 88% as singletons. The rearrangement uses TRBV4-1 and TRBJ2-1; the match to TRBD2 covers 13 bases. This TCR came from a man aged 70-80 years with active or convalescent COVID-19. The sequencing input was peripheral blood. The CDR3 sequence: CASSQGTSGTGEQFF. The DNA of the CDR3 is TGCGCCAGCAGCCAGGGGACTAGCGGGACGGGTGAGCAGTTCTTC.